The 9 T cell receptor beta chains listed next were all sequenced from one sample in a study of beta chain features in type 1 diabetes (dated by TCRdb to the late 2010s). What the authors observed across the whole study: Type 1 diabetes patients showed a moderate but significant shortening of TCRB CDR3 length in all four CD4+ subsets.

Preparation of the library involved the immunoSEQ multiplex PCR assay. The entire amount of isolated RNA was reverse transcribed using the High Capacity cDNA Reverse Transcription Kit, so the sequenced TCRB transcripts were expressed ones. TCRdb took over this immuneACCESS table, retaining in-frame rearrangements with V and J assigned. Such tables are incomplete; in checked studies, under half of the missing clones stem from an unresolved V gene, and the remainder is unexplained. The sample table shows a few hundred thousand clones, and roughly 22% are seen once. Of the sample, about 0.027% is held by the ten largest clones. Their cognate antigens are unknown. Material for sequencing was naive CD4+ T cells from blood. The meaning of the sample's cell subset or site label: true naive CD4+ T cells. All receptors derive from a middle-aged woman with type 1 diabetes.

This clone was seen only a few times. The chain has TRBV7-2 and TRBJ2-2; the D gene is possibly TRBD2 (6 bases). V was pared by 5 bases and J by 1 base, with 11 bases between. Germline V gives CDR1 SGHTA, CDR2 FQGNSA. The CDR3 spans 15 residues. Here the CDR3 reads CASSLRRENTGELFF. The CDR3 nucleotides are TGTGCCAGCAGCCTGAGGCGGGAGAACACCGGGGAGCTGTTTTTT.

The gene calls are TRBV5-1 and TRBJ2-5; D is perhaps TRBD2 (6 bases). CDR3 length: 15 amino acids. The V end lost 3 bases, the J end lost 2 bases, and 14 bases lay between the germline ends. The V gene's germline CDR1 is SGHRS and CDR2 YFSETQ. The CDR3: CASSWRENPQETQYF. The DNA for the CDR3 is TGCGCCAGCAGCTGGAGGGAGAACCCTCAAGAGACCCAGTACTTC.

The V and J genes are TRBV15 and TRBJ2-2; D gene ambiguous. Germline lookup yields CDR1 LNHNV and CDR2 YYDKDF (reference sequence). V was trimmed by 6 bases and J by 1 base, leaving 6 bases between them. The CDR3 extends over 13 amino acids. The CDR3 reads CATSPRNTGELFF. The CDR3 DNA sequence: TGTGCCACCAGTCCCAGGAACACCGGGGAGCTGTTTTTT.

This clone was counted a few times. The rearrangement links TRBV15 to TRBJ2-5; D not certain. V was shortened by 0 bases and J by 10 bases, with 12 bases between the two germline ends. CDR1 is LNHNV and CDR2 is YYDKDF in the germline V gene (reference sequence). This CDR3 has 13 residues. The CDR3 bases are TGTGCCACCAGCAGAGATATCACCCCGGGCCAGTACTTC. As protein: CATSRDITPGQYF.

The J gene is TRBJ2-3, the V gene TRBV11-1; 12 bases map to TRBD2. Germline V CDR1 and CDR2: SGHAT, FQDESV (reference sequence). The CDR3 has 16 amino acids. The V segment lost 4 bases and the J segment 4 bases; nucleotides outside the gene matches: 6. CDR3 loop: CASSSWTSGMADTQYF. The CDR3 coding sequence is TGTGCCAGCAGCTCCTGGACTAGCGGGATGGCAGATACGCAGTATTTT.

The J gene is TRBJ2-7, the V gene TRBV2; 16 bases agree with TRBD2. CDR1 and CDR2 (germline): SNHLY, FYNNEI. V lost 4 bases and J lost 4; bases outside the gene matches: 1. The length of the CDR3 is 15 residues. CDR3 bases: TGTGCCAGCAGTGCGGGACTAGCGGGAGGGTACGAGCAGTACTTC. This translates into CASSAGLAGGYEQYF.

A few counts support this clone. CDR3 protein: CASSQPGLRSYTF. For the CDR3, the DNA is TGTGCCAGCAGCCAACCAGGACTGCGGAGCTACACCTTC. The chain has TRBV14 and TRBJ1-2; D gene uncertain. The CDR3 runs 13 residues. The V end lost 2 bases, the J end lost 9 bases, and 13 bases lay between the germline ends. The germline CDR1 and CDR2 sequences are SGHDN and FVKESK. The complete variable domain, with remaining parts taken from reference TRBV14 and TRBJ1-2, reads EAGVTQFPSHSVIEKGQTVTLRCDPISGHDNLYWYRRVMGKEIKFLLHFVKESKQDESGMPNNRFLAERTGGTYSTLKVQPAELEDSGVYFCASSQPGLRSYTFGSGTRLTVV.

This chain links TRBV11-2 with TRBJ1-1, with D maybe TRBD1 (6 bases). The CDR3 is 12 amino acids. Germline values: CDR1 SGHAT, CDR2 FQNNGV. V lost 0 bases to trimming and J lost 10 bases, with 9 bases between them. CDR3 DNA: TGTGCCAGCAGCTTAGAGGGGGCTGTAGCTTTCTTT. It translates to CASSLEGAVAFF. Full variable domain (missing parts from reference TRBV11-2 and TRBJ1-1): EAGVAQSPRYKIIEKRQSVAFWCNPISGHATLYWYQQILGQGPKLLIQFQNNGVVDDSQLPKDRFSAERLKGVDSTLKIQPAKLEDSAVYLCASSLEGAVAFFGQGTRLTVV.

The chain carries TRBV5-1 and TRBJ1-2; possible D gene TRBD1, 6 bases. With 0 bases removed from V and 8 bases from J, the gap between germline ends came to 17 bases. Germline CDR1 SGHRS, CDR2 YFSETQ. CDR3 size: 15 residues. In DNA form, the CDR3 reads TGCGCCAGCAGCTTGGATCCCCAGGGGTTGGACGGCTACACCTTC. Its protein product is CASSLDPQGLDGYTF.